A selection of T cell receptor beta chains follows, all from one sample in a study of OX40 agonist ivuxolimab in advanced cancers. The protocol was immunoSEQ multiplex PCR, while the TCRdb copy is restricted to in-frame clones and leaves out a portion. The sample lists about 79,000 clones; around 93% were seen once. Sequenced here: CD4+ or CD8+ T cells sorted from blood, sampled in a trial of the OX40 agonist ivuxolimab. The source is an adult with an advanced solid tumor such as melanoma, head and neck, liver or kidney cancer. Both conserved end residues are part of each CDR3. Fields, in order: V gene, D gene, clone size, J gene, CDR3 protein, CDR3 DNA. A D gene is named only where the DNA matches it firmly. Clone size is not always given. Where it is, it says once, few, many or a class for expanded clones.

>TRBV11-3|.|once|TRBJ1-3
CASSSRRALSGNTIYF
TGTGCCAGCAGCTCCCGACGGGCCCTCTCTGGAAACACCATATATTTT
>TRBV27|.|.|TRBJ1-2
CASSFKGDYGYTF
TGTGCCAGCAGTTTTAAAGGAGACTATGGCTACACCTTC
>TRBV10-1|.|.|TRBJ2-2
CASSVGRGDTGELFF
TGCGCCAGCAGTGTGGGCAGGGGGGACACCGGGGAGCTGTTTTTT
>TRBV21-1|.|.|TRBJ1-4
CASLPKLEKLFF
TGTGCCAGCCTCCCCAAGTTAGAAAAACTGTTTTTT
>TRBV4-3|.|.|TRBJ1-2
CASSQENRHPYGYTF
TGCGCCAGCAGCCAAGAAAATCGGCACCCCTATGGCTACACCTTC
>TRBV25-1|TRBD1|.|TRBJ2-1
CASRRGQGYNEQFF
TGTGCCAGCAGAAGGGGACAGGGGTACAATGAGCAGTTCTTC
>TRBV7-2|.|.|TRBJ2-5
CASSRGTEGLVGETQYF
TGTGCCAGCAGTCGTGGTACAGAAGGGTTAGTAGGGGAGACCCAGTACTTC
>TRBV13|.|few|TRBJ2-5
CASSRDSIQGETQYF
TGTGCCAGCAGCCGGGATTCAATACAAGGAGAGACCCAGTACTTC
>TRBV6-1|.|.|TRBJ2-3
CASSETRPGTDTQYF
TGTGCCAGCAGTGAAACTAGACCGGGCACAGATACGCAGTATTTT
>TRBV7-2|.|once|TRBJ2-7
CASSAPPETGEQYF
TGTGCCAGCAGCGCCCCCCCGGAGACCGGCGAGCAGTACTTC
>TRBV2|.|.|TRBJ1-1
CASTRQSRVSAEAFF
TGTGCCAGCACTAGGCAGTCCAGAGTAAGCGCTGAAGCTTTCTTT
>TRBV6-1|.|.|TRBJ2-3
CASSETLTDTQYF
TGTGCCAGCAGTGAGACACTCACAGATACGCAGTATTTT
>TRBV25-1|.|.|TRBJ2-3
CASSELRVEGADTQYF
TGTGCCAGCAGTGAATTACGGGTTGAAGGGGCAGATACGCAGTATTTT
>TRBV9|.|.|TRBJ1-1
CASSATQGMNTEAFF
TGTGCCAGCAGCGCAACACAGGGCATGAACACTGAAGCTTTCTTT
>TRBV6-6|TRBD1|.|TRBJ2-4
CASSYDREAKNIQYF
TGTGCCAGCAGTTACGACAGGGAAGCCAAAAACATTCAGTACTTC
>TRBV18|.|.|TRBJ2-7
CASSPDSYWTYEQYF
TGTGCCAGCTCACCTGACAGCTACTGGACCTACGAGCAGTACTTC
>TRBV15|.|once|TRBJ2-5
CATSRDRGFQETQYF
TGTGCCACCAGCAGAGATAGGGGATTCCAAGAGACCCAGTACTTC
>TRBV4-2|TRBD1|.|TRBJ2-2
CASSQDRGTGRTGELFF
TGTGCCAGCAGCCAAGATCGGGGGACAGGTCGCACCGGGGAGCTGTTTTTT
>TRBV20-1|.|.|TRBJ2-7
CSARGFGQYF
TGCAGTGCTAGAGGATTCGGGCAGTACTTC
>TRBV5-1|.|.|TRBJ1-1
CASSLGTDHTEAFF
TGCGCCAGCAGCTTGGGAACAGACCACACTGAAGCTTTCTTT
>TRBV7-2|.|.|TRBJ2-1
CASSEQFSYNEQFF
TGTGCCAGCAGCGAACAGTTCTCCTACAATGAGCAGTTCTTC
>TRBV11-3|.|once|TRBJ2-2
CASSLDRTGELFF
TGTGCCAGCAGCCTGGACAGAACCGGGGAGCTGTTTTTT
>TRBV30|.|.|TRBJ2-1
CAWSTGQGGYNEQFF
TGTGCCTGGAGTACGGGGCAGGGGGGTTACAATGAGCAGTTCTTC
>TRBV18|TRBD1|once|TRBJ1-1
CASSLPGQGRGNTEAFF
TGTGCCAGCTCACTCCCGGGACAGGGACGGGGGAACACTGAAGCTTTCTTT
>TRBV13|.|.|TRBJ2-7
CASSFWRDRLAPHEQYF
TGTGCCAGCAGCTTTTGGCGGGATCGGCTAGCGCCCCACGAGCAGTACTTC
>TRBV7-8|TRBD2|.|TRBJ2-1
CASSLGAGRSTYNEQFF
TGTGCCAGCAGCTTAGGAGCGGGACGGTCAACCTACAATGAGCAGTTCTTC
>TRBV28|TRBD2|.|TRBJ2-7
CASSLSIAGGHEQYF
TGTGCCAGCAGTTTAAGTATAGCGGGAGGCCACGAGCAGTACTTC
>TRBV7-2|TRBD2|once|TRBJ2-3
CASSLEGLAGGLRDTQYF
TGTGCCAGCAGCTTAGAAGGACTAGCGGGAGGGCTTAGGGATACGCAGTATTTT
>TRBV29-1|.|.|TRBJ1-2
CSVEDVGTANYGYTF
TGCAGCGTTGAAGATGTCGGGACCGCTAACTATGGCTACACCTTC
>TRBV5-4|.|.|TRBJ1-1
CASSLGGPGNTEAFF
TGTGCCAGCAGCTTGGGGGGACCCGGGAACACTGAAGCTTTCTTT
>TRBV5-1|.|.|TRBJ1-3
CASSLAQASSGNTIYF
TGCGCCAGCAGCTTGGCGCAGGCGAGCTCTGGAAACACCATATATTTT
>TRBV4-1|TRBD1|.|TRBJ2-1
CASSLRTGTGGKDEQFF
TGCGCCAGCAGCCTTCGTACCGGGACAGGGGGCAAGGATGAGCAGTTCTTC
>TRBV29-1|TRBD1|.|TRBJ2-7
CSVEADRVGDEQYF
TGCAGCGTTGAAGCCGACAGGGTCGGGGACGAGCAGTACTTC
>TRBV4-3|TRBD2|.|TRBJ2-2
CASSRTTSGADTGELFF
TGCGCCAGCAGCCGCACCACTAGCGGAGCGGACACCGGGGAGCTGTTTTTT
>TRBV18|.|.|TRBJ1-3
CASSPSGAGNTIYF
TGTGCCAGCTCACCATCAGGGGCTGGAAACACCATATATTTT
>TRBV10-3|TRBD1|.|TRBJ1-2
CAVGQAENYGYTF
TGTGCCGTTGGACAGGCCGAAAACTATGGCTACACCTTC
>TRBV18|.|.|TRBJ1-2
CASSLDTSGYGYTF
TGTGCCAGCTCACTAGACACCTCTGGGTATGGCTACACCTTC
>TRBV11-3|.|.|TRBJ2-1
CASSLSHNEQFF
TGTGCCAGCAGCTTAAGTCACAATGAGCAGTTCTTC
>TRBV11-2|.|.|TRBJ2-7
CASSPRIGGSYEQYF
TGTGCCAGCAGCCCACGAATCGGGGGCTCCTACGAGCAGTACTTC
>TRBV25-1|.|.|TRBJ2-6
CASSEHGASGANVLTF
TGTGCCAGCAGTGAACACGGTGCTTCTGGGGCCAACGTCCTGACTTTC
>TRBV4-2|.|.|TRBJ1-2
CASSQDRFVGYTF
TGTGCCAGCAGCCAGGACCGTTTTGTTGGCTACACCTTC
>TRBV4-2|TRBD2|once|TRBJ2-3
CASSQDWVAGGIMADTQYF
TGTGCCAGCAGCCAAGATTGGGTAGCGGGAGGGATTATGGCAGATACGCAGTATTTT
>TRBV12-5|.|.|TRBJ2-1
CASGTPRNSYNEQFF
TGTGCTAGTGGTACCCCACGTAACTCCTACAATGAGCAGTTCTTC